This T cell receptor beta chain comes out of a study of cytomegalovirus exposure and HLA in healthy donors. The donors were members of the roughly 120-subject validation cohort (separate from the roughly 670-subject first cohort). Broader study findings: The classifier reportedly diagnosed cytomegalovirus status with high sensitivity and specificity.

Comment on this clone: Its antigen is currently unknown.

Profiling relied on immunoSEQ multiplex PCR, and the TCRdb table lists in-frame clones only, not all of them. Found here are more than 250,000 clones, approximately 90% of them singletons; the top ten hold 1% to 1.5%. This CDR3 spans 18 amino acids. Between the trimmed V and J ends, which lost 4 bases and 0 bases, there was a span of 19 bases. CDR1 is MNHEY, CDR2 SMNVEV, per germline (reference sequence). The chain links TRBV27 to TRBJ1-5, with D tentatively TRBD1 (5 bases). The receptor was derived from a woman aged 30 to 39 in good health and CMV-seropositive. Sequencing used PBMCs. The CDR3 nucleotides are TGTGCCAGCAGTTCGTTTGGGCAGGGCCTATATAGCAATCAGCCCCAGCATTTT. Amino acid sequence: CASSSFGQGLYSNQPQHF.